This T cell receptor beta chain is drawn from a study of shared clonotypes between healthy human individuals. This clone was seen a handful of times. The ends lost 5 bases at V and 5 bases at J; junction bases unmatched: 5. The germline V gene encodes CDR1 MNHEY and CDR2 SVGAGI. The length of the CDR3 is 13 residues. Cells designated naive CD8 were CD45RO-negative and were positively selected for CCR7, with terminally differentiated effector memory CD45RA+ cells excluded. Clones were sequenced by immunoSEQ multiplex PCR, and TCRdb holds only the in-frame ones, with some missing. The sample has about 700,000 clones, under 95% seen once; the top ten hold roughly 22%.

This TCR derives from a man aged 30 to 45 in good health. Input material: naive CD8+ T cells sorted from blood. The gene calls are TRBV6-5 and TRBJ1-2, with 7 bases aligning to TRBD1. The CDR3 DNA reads TGTGCCAGCAGTCTGGGACAGAAATATGGCTACACCTTC. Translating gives CASSLGQKYGYTF.